Listed here are 6 T cell receptor beta chains from one sample, sequenced in a study of cytomegalovirus exposure and HLA in healthy donors. The PCR made use of 60 Vbeta and 13 Jbeta primers. Method: immunoSEQ multiplex PCR; TCRdb's copy keeps in-frame clones and lacks some. Here the sample spans roughly 130,000 clones, roughly two thirds being singletons. Sample: PBMCs. Receptors originate from a young man in good health and CMV-seropositive.

The rearrangement links TRBV4-2 to TRBJ1-2, with D possibly matching TRBD1 (5 bases). CDR1 and CDR2 (germline): LGHNA, YNFKEQ. CDR3 length equals 14 residues. Between the trimmed V and J ends, which lost 0 bases and 1 base, there was a span of 6 bases. In nucleotides, the CDR3 is TGTGCCAGCAGCCAAGATCAGGGTAACTATGGCTACACCTTC. This sequence encodes CASSQDQGNYGYTF.

The rearrangement joins TRBV9 to TRBJ2-1, with D perhaps TRBD1 (6 bases). Germline CDR1 is SGDLS and CDR2 is YYNGEE. This CDR3 has 13 amino acids. V lost 3 bases and J lost 9, with 13 bases in between. CDR3: CASSADRWGEQFF. CDR3 DNA: TGTGCCAGCAGCGCAGACAGGTGGGGTGAGCAGTTCTTC. Combining the CDR3 with reference TRBV9 and TRBJ2-1 gives the whole variable domain DSGVTQTPKHLITATGQRVTLRCSPRSGDLSVYWYQQSLDQGLQFLIQYYNGEERAKGNILERFSAQQFPDLHSELNLSSLELGDSALYFCASSADRWGEQFFGPGTRLTVL.

The rearrangement uses TRBV28 and TRBJ2-5, with TRBD2 matching 8 bases. Germline lookup yields CDR1 MDHEN and CDR2 SYDVKM. The CDR3 length is 16 residues. The junction had 9 bases not matched to a gene; V was cut back by 1 base and J by 5 bases. The CDR3 region is CASSLSGGLREETQYF. DNA for the CDR3: TGTGCCAGCAGTTTATCGGGGGGGCTTAGAGAGGAGACCCAGTACTTC.

This chain connects TRBV7-2 to TRBJ2-7, with TRBD1 matching over 9 bases. Germline V gene sequence: CDR1 SGHTA, CDR2 FQGNSA. The V and J ends lost 6 bases and 5 bases, in that order; junction bases with no gene match: 11. The CDR3 has 15 residues. This chain's CDR3 is CASSLRGTGYDEQYF. CDR3 DNA sequence: TGTGCCAGCAGTCTAAGGGGGACAGGGTACGACGAGCAGTACTTC.

Turning to this clone: Other DNA sequences from this sample encode an identical CDR3 as well. The rearrangement uses TRBV7-3 and TRBJ1-2; 7 bases are a match to TRBD1. The CDR3 has 13 residues. Trimming took 5 bases from V and 5 from J; bases not matched to a gene: 5. Germline assignment: CDR1 SGHTA and CDR2 FQGTGA. DNA for the CDR3: TGTGCCAGCAGCCCGGACAGGAATTATGGCTACACCTTC. As protein: CASSPDRNYGYTF.

Details on this clone: One end of the junction is discordant with germline, which a read error may explain. The CDR3: CASSEELIWSYERYF. CDR3 DNA: TGTGCCAGCAGTGAAGAATTGATTTGGTCCTACGAGCGGTACTTC. The genes are TRBV2 and TRBJ2-7, with D unclear. The CDR3 consists of 15 residues. CDR1 is SNHLY and CDR2 is FYNNEI in the germline V gene.